One T cell receptor beta chain is described in this entry. The data were taken from a study of blood T cell repertoires in COVID-19. Across the whole study: Samples of COVID-19 (acute and convalescent) were obtained from the United States, Italy and Spain. Nucleic acid was either cDNA or gDNA, and it came from T cells, B-cell-depleted T cells, or PBMCs.

In the original workflow: Amplification of reference gene primers was used by the study to estimate nucleated cell counts. The protocol was immunoSEQ multiplex PCR, while the TCRdb copy is restricted to in-frame clones and leaves out a portion. V and J calls and clone size are as listed in that table; D and trimming were resolved from the DNA. Among roughly 330,000 clones listed, about 90% were seen once. CDR3 length: 14 amino acids. The germline V gene has CDR1 SGDLS and CDR2 YYNGEE. V lost 0 bases and J 5 bases, leaving 12 bases between the germline ends. Participants, 18 to 89 years old, spanned approximately 25 US areas.

The chain is built from TRBV9 and TRBJ2-7, with D possibly matching TRBD1 (6 bases). The sample comprised PBMCs or T cells enriched from blood (not recorded which). This receptor was taken from a woman aged 25 to 45 who had recovered from COVID-19. The CDR3 nucleotides read TGTGCCAGCAGCGTAGGAGGGGGTCGGCACGAGCAGTACTTC. It translates to CASSVGGGRHEQYF.